One sample yielded the 2 T cell receptor beta chains listed below, sequenced in a study of T-cell reconstitution after alpha-beta-depleted transplantation in children. Researchers prepared the TCRbeta library using unique molecular identifiers, the study reports. MiXCR, run by TCRdb on the PCR reads, gives a single entry per CDR3 protein. The sample includes 250,000 or so distinct CDR3 sequences, 20% to 30% of them seen just once. The sample was PBMCs, mostly from graft donor cells, taken 360 days after TCRalphabeta/CD19-depleted stem cell transplant. The receptor set was obtained from a female patient under 10 years old who had a stem cell transplant for congenital amegakaryocytic thrombocytopenia, so the T cells may come from the graft donor.

This clonotype was detected many times. V and J are TRBV5-5 and TRBJ2-5, with D possibly matching TRBD2 (6 bases). This CDR3 is built from 13 residues. Per germline, CDR1 SGHKS and CDR2 YYEKEE (reference sequence). Deletions cut 3 bases from V and 4 bases from J, with 10 bases between. In DNA form, the CDR3 reads TGTGCCAGCAGCTGGAGGGCAGGAGAGACCCAGTACTTC. It specifies CASSWRAGETQYF.

The chain recombines TRBV15 with TRBJ1-4, with TRBD1 as a possible D gene (5 bases). The CDR3 length is 12 residues. Germline CDR1 LNHNV, CDR2 YYDKDF (reference sequence). With 5 bases removed from V and 7 bases from J, the gap between germline ends came to 8 bases. The DNA for the CDR3 is TGTGCCACCAGCCAGACAGTTGAAAAACTGTTTTTT. It codes for CATSQTVEKLFF.